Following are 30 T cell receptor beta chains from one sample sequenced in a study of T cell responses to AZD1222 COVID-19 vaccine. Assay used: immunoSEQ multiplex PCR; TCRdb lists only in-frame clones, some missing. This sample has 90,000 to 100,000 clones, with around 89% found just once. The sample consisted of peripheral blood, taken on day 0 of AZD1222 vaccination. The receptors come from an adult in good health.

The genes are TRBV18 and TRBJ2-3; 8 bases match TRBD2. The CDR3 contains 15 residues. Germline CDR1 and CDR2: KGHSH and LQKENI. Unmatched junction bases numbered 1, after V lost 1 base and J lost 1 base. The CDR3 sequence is CASSPLAGRTDTQYF. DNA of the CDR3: TGTGCCAGCTCACCACTAGCGGGACGCACAGATACGCAGTATTTT.

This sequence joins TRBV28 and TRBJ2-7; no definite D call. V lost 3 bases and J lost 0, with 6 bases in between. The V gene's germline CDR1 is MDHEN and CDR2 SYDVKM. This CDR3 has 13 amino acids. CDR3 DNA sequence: TGTGCCAGCAGTTTTTACGTCTCCTACGAGCAGTACTTC. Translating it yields CASSFYVSYEQYF.

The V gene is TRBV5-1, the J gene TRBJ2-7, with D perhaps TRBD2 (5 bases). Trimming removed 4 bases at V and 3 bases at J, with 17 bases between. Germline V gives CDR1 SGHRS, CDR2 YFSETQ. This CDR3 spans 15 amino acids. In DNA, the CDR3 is TGCGCCAGCAGCGACCGAGGGAGAATAGTCTACGAGCAGTACTTC. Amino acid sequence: CASSDRGRIVYEQYF.

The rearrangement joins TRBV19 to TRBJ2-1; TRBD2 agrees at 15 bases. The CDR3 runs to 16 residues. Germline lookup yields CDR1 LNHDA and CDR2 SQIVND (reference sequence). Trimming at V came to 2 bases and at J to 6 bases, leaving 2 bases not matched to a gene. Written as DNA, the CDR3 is TGTGCCAGTAGTATAAGGACTAGCGGGAGGGGCAATGAGCAGTTCTTC. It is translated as CASSIRTSGRGNEQFF.

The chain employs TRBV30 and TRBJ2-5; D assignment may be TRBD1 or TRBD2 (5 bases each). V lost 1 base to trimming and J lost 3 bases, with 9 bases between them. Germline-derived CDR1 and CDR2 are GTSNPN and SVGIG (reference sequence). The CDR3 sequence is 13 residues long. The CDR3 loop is CAWSAGLKETQYF. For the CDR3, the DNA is TGTGCCTGGAGTGCGGGGCTGAAAGAGACCCAGTACTTC.

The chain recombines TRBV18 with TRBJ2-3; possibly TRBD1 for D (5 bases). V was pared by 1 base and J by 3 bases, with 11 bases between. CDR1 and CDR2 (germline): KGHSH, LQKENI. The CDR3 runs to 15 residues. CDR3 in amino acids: CASSPLGAETDTQYF. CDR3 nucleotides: TGTGCCAGCTCACCACTAGGGGCCGAAACAGATACGCAGTATTTT.

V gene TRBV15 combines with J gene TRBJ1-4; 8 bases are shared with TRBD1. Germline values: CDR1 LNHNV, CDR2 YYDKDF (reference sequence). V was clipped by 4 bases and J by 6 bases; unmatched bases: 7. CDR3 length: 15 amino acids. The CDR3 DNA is TGTGCCACCAGCAAGCTGGACAGGGACGATGAAAAACTGTTTTTT. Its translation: CATSKLDRDDEKLFF.

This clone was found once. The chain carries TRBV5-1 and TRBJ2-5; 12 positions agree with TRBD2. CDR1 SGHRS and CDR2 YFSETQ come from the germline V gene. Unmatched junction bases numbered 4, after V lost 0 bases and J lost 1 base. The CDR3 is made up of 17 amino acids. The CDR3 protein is CASSLVASGRVQETQYF. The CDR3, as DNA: TGCGCCAGCAGCTTGGTTGCTAGCGGGAGGGTCCAAGAGACCCAGTACTTC. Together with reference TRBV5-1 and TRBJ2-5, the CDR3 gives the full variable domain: KAGVTQTPRYLIKTRGQQVTLSCSPISGHRSVSWYQQTPGQGLQFLFEYFSETQRNKGNFPGRFSGRQFSNSRSEMNVSTLELGDSALYLCASSLVASGRVQETQYFGPGTRLLVL.

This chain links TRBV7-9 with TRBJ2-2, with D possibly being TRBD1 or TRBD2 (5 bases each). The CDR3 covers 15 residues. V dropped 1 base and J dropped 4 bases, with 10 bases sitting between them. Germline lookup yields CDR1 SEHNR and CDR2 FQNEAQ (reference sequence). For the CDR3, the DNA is TGTGCCAGCAGCTTAGGTGGGACCACCACCGGGGAGCTGTTTTTT. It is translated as CASSLGGTTTGELFF.

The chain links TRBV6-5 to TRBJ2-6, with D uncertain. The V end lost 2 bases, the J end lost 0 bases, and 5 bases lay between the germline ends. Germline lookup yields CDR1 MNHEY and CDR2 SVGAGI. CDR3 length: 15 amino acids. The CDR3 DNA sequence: TGTGCCAGCAGTTACACGGTCTCTGGGGCCAACGTCCTGACTTTC. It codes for CASSYTVSGANVLTF.

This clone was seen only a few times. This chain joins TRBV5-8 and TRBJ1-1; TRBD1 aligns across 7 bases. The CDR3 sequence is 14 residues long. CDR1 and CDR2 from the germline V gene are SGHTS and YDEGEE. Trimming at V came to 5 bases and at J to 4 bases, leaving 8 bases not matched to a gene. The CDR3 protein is CASRKTGTATEAFF. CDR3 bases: TGTGCCAGCAGAAAGACAGGGACGGCCACTGAAGCTTTCTTT.

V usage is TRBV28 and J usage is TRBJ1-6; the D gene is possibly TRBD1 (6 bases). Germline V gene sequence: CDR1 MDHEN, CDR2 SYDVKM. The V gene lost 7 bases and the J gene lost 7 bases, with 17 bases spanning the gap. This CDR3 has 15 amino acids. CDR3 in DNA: TGTGCCAGCACCCTCTCCGGGGGCGCAAATTCACCCCTCCACTTT. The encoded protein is CASTLSGGANSPLHF.

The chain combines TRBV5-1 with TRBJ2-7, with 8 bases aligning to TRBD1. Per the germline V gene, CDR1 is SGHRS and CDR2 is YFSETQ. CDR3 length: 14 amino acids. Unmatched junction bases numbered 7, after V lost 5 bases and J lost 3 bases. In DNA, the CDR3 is TGCGCCAGCAGTCTGGGACAGGCTTACTACGAGCAGTACTTC. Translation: CASSLGQAYYEQYF.

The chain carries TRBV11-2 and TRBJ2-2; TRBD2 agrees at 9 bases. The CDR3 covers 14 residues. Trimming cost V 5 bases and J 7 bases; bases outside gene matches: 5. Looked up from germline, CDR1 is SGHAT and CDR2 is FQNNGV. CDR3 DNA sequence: TGTGCCAGCAGCGCCCGACTAGCGGTCGGGGAGCTGTTTTTT. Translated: CASSARLAVGELFF.

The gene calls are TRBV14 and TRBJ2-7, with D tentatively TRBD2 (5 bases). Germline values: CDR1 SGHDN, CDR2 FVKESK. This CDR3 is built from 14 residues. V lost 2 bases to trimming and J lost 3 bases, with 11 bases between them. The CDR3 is CASSQLRGLYEQYF. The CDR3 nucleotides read TGTGCCAGCAGCCAACTCCGGGGTCTCTACGAGCAGTACTTC.

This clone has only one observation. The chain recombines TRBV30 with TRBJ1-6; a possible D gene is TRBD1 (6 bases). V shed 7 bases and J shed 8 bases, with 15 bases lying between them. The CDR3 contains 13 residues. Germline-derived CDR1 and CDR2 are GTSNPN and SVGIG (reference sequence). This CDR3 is CALRGGSDSPLHF. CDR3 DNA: TGTGCCTTGAGGGGGGGCAGCGATTCACCCCTCCACTTT.

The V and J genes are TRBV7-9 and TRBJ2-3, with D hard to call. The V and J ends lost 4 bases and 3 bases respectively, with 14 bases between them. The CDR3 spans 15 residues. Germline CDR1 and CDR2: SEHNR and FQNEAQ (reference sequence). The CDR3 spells CASSSDTRRTDTQYF. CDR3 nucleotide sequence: TGTGCCAGCAGCTCTGATACCAGGAGAACAGATACGCAGTATTTT.

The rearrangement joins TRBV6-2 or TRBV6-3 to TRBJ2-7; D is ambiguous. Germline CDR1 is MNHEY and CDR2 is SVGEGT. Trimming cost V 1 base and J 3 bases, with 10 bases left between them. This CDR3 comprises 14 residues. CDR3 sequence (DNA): TGTGCCAGCAGTTACTTTGCGGAGAACTACGAGCAGTACTTC. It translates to CASSYFAENYEQYF.

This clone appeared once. The CDR3 here is CASSRDRATGELFF. The DNA for the CDR3 is TGTGCCAGCAGCCGGGACAGGGCCACCGGGGAGCTGTTTTTT. V gene TRBV11-1 combines with J gene TRBJ2-2, with 9 positions matching TRBD1. V was clipped by 5 bases and J by 4 bases; unmatched bases: 2. The CDR3 has 14 residues. Per the germline V gene, CDR1 is SGHAT and CDR2 is FQDESV (reference sequence).

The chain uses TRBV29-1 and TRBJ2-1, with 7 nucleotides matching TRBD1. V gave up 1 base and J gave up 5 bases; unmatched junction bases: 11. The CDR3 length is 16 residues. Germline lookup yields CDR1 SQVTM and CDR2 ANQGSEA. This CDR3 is CSVEVRQGATHNEQFF. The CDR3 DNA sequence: TGCAGCGTTGAAGTCCGACAGGGAGCGACACACAATGAGCAGTTCTTC.

In nucleotides, the CDR3 is TGTGCCAGCTCGCCCGGGGACCAGGCCCGCGAGCAGTACTTC. Its translation is CASSPGDQAREQYF. The genes are TRBV27 and TRBJ2-7; either TRBD1 or TRBD2 may fit D (5 bases each). Between the trimmed V and J ends, which lost 8 bases and 6 bases, there was a span of 20 bases. Germline V gene lookup returns CDR1 MNHEY and CDR2 SMNVEV (reference sequence). The CDR3 covers 14 residues.

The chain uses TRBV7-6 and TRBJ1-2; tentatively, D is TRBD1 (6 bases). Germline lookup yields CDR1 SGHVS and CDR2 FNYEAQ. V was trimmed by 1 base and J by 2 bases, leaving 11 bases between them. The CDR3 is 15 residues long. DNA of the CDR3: TGTGCCAGCAGCTTAGATCTGGGGGCGAACTATGGCTACACCTTC. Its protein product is CASSLDLGANYGYTF.

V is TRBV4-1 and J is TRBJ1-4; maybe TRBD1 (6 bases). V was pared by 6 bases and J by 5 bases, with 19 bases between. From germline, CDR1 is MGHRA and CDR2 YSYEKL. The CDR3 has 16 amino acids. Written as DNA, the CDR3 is TGCGCCAGCAGGTCGGGGTGGACAGCGTCCAATGAAAAACTGTTTTTT. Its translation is CASRSGWTASNEKLFF.

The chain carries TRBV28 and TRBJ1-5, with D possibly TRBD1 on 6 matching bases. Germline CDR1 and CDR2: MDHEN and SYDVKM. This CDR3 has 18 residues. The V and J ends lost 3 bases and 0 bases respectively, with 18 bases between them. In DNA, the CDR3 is TGTGCCAGCAGTTTGTACCAAATGAGGGGGATTAGCAATCAGCCCCAGCATTTT. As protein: CASSLYQMRGISNQPQHF.

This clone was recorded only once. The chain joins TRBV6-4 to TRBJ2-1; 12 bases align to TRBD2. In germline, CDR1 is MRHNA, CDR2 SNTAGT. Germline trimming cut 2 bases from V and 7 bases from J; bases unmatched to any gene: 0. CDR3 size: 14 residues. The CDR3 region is CASSDGTSGNEQFF. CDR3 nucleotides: TGTGCCAGCAGTGACGGGACTAGCGGGAATGAGCAGTTCTTC.

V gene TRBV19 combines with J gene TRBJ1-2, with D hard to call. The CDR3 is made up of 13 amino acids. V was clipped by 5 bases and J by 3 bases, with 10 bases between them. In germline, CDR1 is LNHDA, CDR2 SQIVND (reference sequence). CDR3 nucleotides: TGTGCCAGTAGTCCTGGACGGGACTATGGCTACACCTTC. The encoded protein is CASSPGRDYGYTF.

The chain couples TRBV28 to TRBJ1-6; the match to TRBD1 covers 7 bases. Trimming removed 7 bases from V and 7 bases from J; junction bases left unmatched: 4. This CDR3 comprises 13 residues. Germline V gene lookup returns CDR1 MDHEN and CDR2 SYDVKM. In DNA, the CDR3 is TGTGCCAGCATGCCACAGGGGAATTCACCCCTCCACTTT. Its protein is CASMPQGNSPLHF.

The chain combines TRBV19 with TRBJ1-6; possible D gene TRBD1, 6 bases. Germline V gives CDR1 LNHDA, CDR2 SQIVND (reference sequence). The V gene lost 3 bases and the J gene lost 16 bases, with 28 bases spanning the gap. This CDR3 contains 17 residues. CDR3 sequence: CASSIRGESTSIRFLHF. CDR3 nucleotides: TGTGCCAGTAGTATCAGGGGCGAATCCACATCCATACGATTTCTCCACTTT.

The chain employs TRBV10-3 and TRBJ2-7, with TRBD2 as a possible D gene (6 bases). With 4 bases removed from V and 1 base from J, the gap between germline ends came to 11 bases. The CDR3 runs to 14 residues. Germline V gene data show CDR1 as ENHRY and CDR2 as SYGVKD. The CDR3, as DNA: TGTGCCATCAGTGCCAAGACTAGTTCCTACGAGCAGTACTTC. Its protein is CAISAKTSSYEQYF.

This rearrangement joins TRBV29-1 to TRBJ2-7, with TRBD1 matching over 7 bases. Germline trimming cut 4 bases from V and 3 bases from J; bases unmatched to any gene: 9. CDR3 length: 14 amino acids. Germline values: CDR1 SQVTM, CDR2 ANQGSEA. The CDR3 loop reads CSVGVLRGFYEQYF. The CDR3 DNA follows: TGCAGCGTTGGAGTACTCAGGGGGTTCTACGAGCAGTACTTC.